This is a list of T cell receptor beta chains from one sample in a study of T cell responses to AZD1222 COVID-19 vaccine. Assay: immunoSEQ multiplex PCR; the TCRdb copy retains only in-frame clones and omits some. Among about 200,000 clones listed, approximately 90% were seen once. The input for sequencing was peripheral blood, taken 28 days after the second dose of the MenACWY control vaccine. The source of these receptors is an adult who received the MenACWY meningococcal vaccine as a control. Each CDR3 is given with its conserved first and last residue. A D gene is named only where the DNA matches it firmly. Some rows have no size entry. The others give once, few or many, or a class for an expanded clone.

clone_size: NA
j_call: TRBJ1-2
v_call: TRBV4-1
d_call: NA
cdr3_aa: CASSFTRGGAVGYTF
cdr3_nt: TGCGCCAGCAGCTTCACTAGGGGGGGGGCTGTGGGCTACACCTTC

clone_size: NA
j_call: TRBJ2-7
v_call: TRBV18
d_call: NA
cdr3_aa: CASSPLSRNPSSYEQYF
cdr3_nt: TGTGCCAGCTCACCTCTCTCGCGGAATCCGAGCTCCTACGAGCAGTACTTC

clone_size: NA
j_call: TRBJ1-2
v_call: TRBV10-3
d_call: NA
cdr3_aa: CAIKGAGTNYGYTF
cdr3_nt: TGTGCCATCAAGGGCGCAGGTACCAACTATGGCTACACCTTC

clone_size: NA
j_call: TRBJ1-1
v_call: TRBV27
d_call: NA
cdr3_aa: CASSLWGIGSNTEAFF
cdr3_nt: TGTGCCAGCAGTTTATGGGGCATCGGGTCGAACACTGAAGCTTTCTTT

clone_size: NA
j_call: TRBJ1-6
v_call: TRBV24-1
d_call: TRBD1
cdr3_aa: CATGIRTGFSPLHF
cdr3_nt: TGTGCCACGGGAATCAGGACAGGGTTTTCACCCCTCCACTTT

clone_size: NA
j_call: TRBJ1-2
v_call: TRBV5-5
d_call: NA
cdr3_aa: CASSPTRALSQDYGYTF
cdr3_nt: TGTGCCAGCAGCCCTACACGGGCCCTCTCTCAGGACTATGGCTACACCTTC

clone_size: NA
j_call: TRBJ2-2
v_call: TRBV5-1
d_call: NA
cdr3_aa: CASSLSGGNTGELFF
cdr3_nt: TGCGCCAGCAGCTTGAGCGGTGGAAACACCGGGGAGCTGTTTTTT

clone_size: NA
j_call: TRBJ2-2
v_call: TRBV3-1/TRBV3-2
d_call: NA
cdr3_aa: CASSKGSGTNTGELFF
cdr3_nt: TGTGCCAGCAGTAAGGGCAGCGGCACGAACACCGGGGAGCTGTTTTTT

clone_size: NA
j_call: TRBJ2-1
v_call: TRBV24-1
d_call: NA
cdr3_aa: CATSDLSGWEQFF
cdr3_nt: TGTGCCACCAGTGATTTGTCTGGGTGGGAGCAGTTCTTC

clone_size: few
j_call: TRBJ1-5
v_call: TRBV3-1/TRBV3-2
d_call: TRBD1
cdr3_aa: CASSQGQGRGGNQPQHF
cdr3_nt: TGTGCCAGCAGCCAAGGACAGGGGAGAGGAGGCAATCAGCCCCAGCATTTT

clone_size: NA
j_call: TRBJ2-3
v_call: TRBV3-1/TRBV3-2
d_call: TRBD1
cdr3_aa: CASSPGAARGRSDTQYF
cdr3_nt: TGTGCCAGCAGCCCGGGGGCCGCCAGGGGGCGGTCAGATACGCAGTATTTT

clone_size: NA
j_call: TRBJ1-2
v_call: TRBV6-6
d_call: TRBD1
cdr3_aa: CASGQGASGYTF
cdr3_nt: TGTGCCAGTGGACAGGGGGCGAGTGGCTACACCTTC

clone_size: NA
j_call: TRBJ1-5
v_call: TRBV6-2/TRBV6-3
d_call: NA
cdr3_aa: CASSRDGVGPQHF
cdr3_nt: TGTGCCAGCAGTAGGGACGGCGTGGGACCCCAGCATTTT

clone_size: NA
j_call: TRBJ1-2
v_call: TRBV13
d_call: TRBD1
cdr3_aa: CASTFTGDIFFRHGYTF
cdr3_nt: TGTGCCAGCACCTTCACAGGGGATATTTTCTTCCGTCATGGCTACACCTTC

clone_size: once
j_call: TRBJ2-2
v_call: TRBV24-1
d_call: TRBD1
cdr3_aa: CATHPGGGTGELFF
cdr3_nt: TGTGCCACCCACCCAGGGGGTGGCACCGGGGAGCTGTTTTTT

clone_size: NA
j_call: TRBJ2-1
v_call: TRBV7-3
d_call: TRBD2
cdr3_aa: CASRISGSSYNEQFF
cdr3_nt: TGTGCCAGCAGGATTAGCGGGAGTTCCTACAATGAGCAGTTCTTC

clone_size: once
j_call: TRBJ2-1
v_call: TRBV19
d_call: TRBD2
cdr3_aa: CASSMSLGLLYEQFF
cdr3_nt: TGTGCCAGTAGTATGAGCCTGGGACTATTATATGAGCAGTTCTTC

clone_size: NA
j_call: TRBJ2-7
v_call: TRBV14
d_call: NA
cdr3_aa: CASSPMRGYEQYF
cdr3_nt: TGTGCCAGCAGCCCCATGCGGGGTTACGAGCAGTACTTC

clone_size: NA
j_call: TRBJ2-6
v_call: TRBV27
d_call: NA
cdr3_aa: CASRPLTLAGSGANVLTF
cdr3_nt: TGTGCCAGCAGGCCCCTCACACTAGCAGGCTCTGGGGCCAACGTCCTGACTTTC

clone_size: once
j_call: TRBJ2-7
v_call: TRBV4-2
d_call: NA
cdr3_aa: CASSIDGDGLRGQYF
cdr3_nt: TGTGCCAGCAGCATCGACGGCGATGGCTTACGTGGGCAGTACTTC

clone_size: once
j_call: TRBJ1-2
v_call: TRBV7-9
d_call: NA
cdr3_aa: CASSPNSARINYGYTF
cdr3_nt: TGTGCCAGCAGCCCGAACAGTGCCCGGATAAACTATGGCTACACCTTC

clone_size: NA
j_call: TRBJ2-4
v_call: TRBV5-1
d_call: NA
cdr3_aa: CASSLTDRTLAKNIQYF
cdr3_nt: TGCGCCAGCAGCTTAACGGACAGAACCTTAGCCAAAAACATTCAGTACTTC

clone_size: few
j_call: TRBJ2-3
v_call: TRBV2
d_call: NA
cdr3_aa: CASGHGVDTQYF
cdr3_nt: TGTGCCAGCGGTCACGGGGTGGATACGCAGTATTTT

clone_size: NA
j_call: TRBJ1-5
v_call: TRBV29-1
d_call: NA
cdr3_aa: CSAGDEGQPQHF
cdr3_nt: TGCAGCGCTGGGGATGAGGGTCAGCCCCAGCATTTT

clone_size: NA
j_call: TRBJ1-1
v_call: TRBV2
d_call: NA
cdr3_aa: CASSRDTLSEAFF
cdr3_nt: TGTGCCAGCAGTAGGGACACCCTATCTGAAGCTTTCTTT

clone_size: NA
j_call: TRBJ1-2
v_call: TRBV14
d_call: NA
cdr3_aa: CASSQEMGRLDGYTF
cdr3_nt: TGTGCCAGCAGCCAAGAGATGGGCAGACTCGATGGCTACACCTTC

clone_size: NA
j_call: TRBJ2-3
v_call: TRBV7-3
d_call: TRBD2
cdr3_aa: CASSPSGRNTDTQYF
cdr3_nt: TGTGCCAGCAGCCCTAGCGGGAGGAACACAGATACGCAGTATTTT

clone_size: NA
j_call: TRBJ1-2
v_call: TRBV29-1
d_call: TRBD1
cdr3_aa: CSAKLGGADGYTF
cdr3_nt: TGCAGCGCTAAATTAGGGGGCGCCGATGGCTACACCTTC

clone_size: NA
j_call: TRBJ2-4
v_call: TRBV19
d_call: NA
cdr3_aa: CASSLAGARNIQYF
cdr3_nt: TGTGCCAGTAGTCTCGCCGGGGCACGAAACATTCAGTACTTC

clone_size: NA
j_call: TRBJ2-1
v_call: TRBV10-3
d_call: NA
cdr3_aa: CAIRETSLSYNEQFF
cdr3_nt: TGTGCCATCAGAGAAACTAGCCTTTCCTACAATGAGCAGTTCTTC

clone_size: NA
j_call: TRBJ1-5
v_call: TRBV10-3
d_call: TRBD1
cdr3_aa: CAISESGQSNQPQHF
cdr3_nt: TGTGCCATCAGTGAGTCGGGACAGTCAAATCAGCCCCAGCATTTT

clone_size: NA
j_call: TRBJ1-2
v_call: TRBV7-2
d_call: TRBD1
cdr3_aa: CASSQTGGSYGYTF
cdr3_nt: TGTGCCAGCAGCCAGACAGGGGGGAGCTATGGCTACACCTTC